The rows below give T cell receptor beta chains drawn from one sample of a study of response to subunit inactivated influenza vaccine. Using its own MiXCR run on the RT-PCR reads, TCRdb lists one record per CDR3 protein. The table lists hundreds of thousands of distinct CDR3 sequences, approximately 14% of them singletons. Sample: PBMCs from blood, taken 11 to 12 days after vaccination. The receptor set was obtained from a man aged 50 to 59 who received an inactivated influenza vaccine. CDR3s include the opening cysteine and the closing phenylalanine or tryptophan. A D gene is named only where the DNA matches it firmly. Clone size is shown for a subset of rows, as once, few, many or a class of expanded clone.

v_gene,j_gene,abundance,d_gene,CDR3nt,CDR3aa
TRBV5-6,TRBJ1-6,few,.,TGTGCCAGCAGCTTGGGCAGCCAGTATAATTCACCCCTCCACTTT,CASSLGSQYNSPLHF
TRBV5-1,TRBJ1-1,.,TRBD1,TGCGCCAGCAGCACATGGGGACAGGCGAACACTGAAGCTTTCTTT,CASSTWGQANTEAFF
TRBV18,TRBJ2-3,few,.,TGTGCCAGCTCACCACCGGCAAACACAGATACGCAGTATTTT,CASSPPANTDTQYF
TRBV3-1,TRBJ1-4,.,.,TGTGCCAGCAGCCGGAAACCATTCGGTAATGAAAAACTGTTTTTT,CASSRKPFGNEKLFF
TRBV7-9,TRBJ2-6,many,.,TGTGCCAGCAGCTCTGGACGGAGCTCTGGGGCCAACGTCCTGACTTTC,CASSSGRSSGANVLTF
TRBV27,TRBJ2-7,.,.,TGTGCCAGCAGTTTAGGCCTTAGCGGCCACGAGCAGTACTTC,CASSLGLSGHEQYF
TRBV12-3/TRBV12-4,TRBJ1-5,.,.,TGTGCCAGCAGCTTGACAGCTAGCAATCAGCCCCAGCATTTT,CASSLTASNQPQHF
TRBV2,TRBJ2-3,few,TRBD2,TGTGCCAGCAGTATAGCGGGAGGTAGTTCGGATACGCAGTATTTT,CASSIAGGSSDTQYF
TRBV4-3,TRBJ1-1,many,.,TGCGCCAGCAGCCCCCGGAGCGGCAGGCTAGACACTGAAGCTTTCTTT,CASSPRSGRLDTEAFF
TRBV15,TRBJ2-1,few,TRBD2,TGTGCCACCGAGGCTAGCGGGTTTAGCTCCTACAATGAGCAGTTCTTC,CATEASGFSSYNEQFF
TRBV5-1,TRBJ1-2,.,.,TGCGCCAGCAGCATCACCCCCCAGGGCTCTAACTATGGCTACACCTTC,CASSITPQGSNYGYTF
TRBV3-1,TRBJ2-2,.,TRBD1,TGTGCCAGCAGCCAAGTGACGGGACAGGGATTCACCGGGGAGCTGTTTTTT,CASSQVTGQGFTGELFF
TRBV7-9,TRBJ1-2,few,.,TGTGCCAGCAGCTTAGGTCAACTAGCTAACTATGGCTACACCTTC,CASSLGQLANYGYTF
TRBV11-2,TRBJ1-6,few,.,TGTGCCAGCAGCGACCGCTCACAGGCTCATAATTCACCCCTCCACTTT,CASSDRSQAHNSPLHF
TRBV13,TRBJ2-5,few,TRBD2,TGTGCCAGCATAGTCTTCCTTCTAGCGGGGGGGTACCAAGAGACCCAGTACTTC,CASIVFLLAGGYQETQYF
TRBV7-8,TRBJ2-3,.,.,TGTGCCAGCAGCCCCCAACGGGACACTCGAGCGGTGGATACGCAGTATTTT,CASSPQRDTRAVDTQYF